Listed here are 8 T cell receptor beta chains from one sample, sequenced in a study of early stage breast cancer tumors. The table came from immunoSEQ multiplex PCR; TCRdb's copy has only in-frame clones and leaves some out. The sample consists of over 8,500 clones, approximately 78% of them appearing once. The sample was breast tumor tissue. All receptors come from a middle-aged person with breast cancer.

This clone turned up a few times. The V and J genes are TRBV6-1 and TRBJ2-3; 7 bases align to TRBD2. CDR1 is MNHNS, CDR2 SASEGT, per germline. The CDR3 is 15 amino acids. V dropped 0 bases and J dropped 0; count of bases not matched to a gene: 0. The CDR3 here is CASSEASGSTDTQYF. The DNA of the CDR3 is TGTGCCAGCAGTGAAGCTAGCGGGAGCACAGATACGCAGTATTTT.

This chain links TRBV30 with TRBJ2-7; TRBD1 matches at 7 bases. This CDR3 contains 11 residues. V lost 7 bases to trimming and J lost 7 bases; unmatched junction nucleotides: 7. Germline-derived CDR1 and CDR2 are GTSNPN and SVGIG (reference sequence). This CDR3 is CASDRVREQYF. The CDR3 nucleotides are TGTGCCTCCGACAGGGTCCGGGAGCAGTACTTC.

CDR3 residues: CASSLEQGINEKLFF. CDR3 in DNA: TGTGCCAGTTCGCTCGAACAGGGGATTAATGAAAAACTGTTTTTT. The J gene is TRBJ1-4, the V gene TRBV19; 7 nucleotides match TRBD1. CDR3 size: 15 residues. Germline V gene sequence: CDR1 LNHDA, CDR2 SQIVND (reference sequence). V trimming: 8 bases; J trimming: 4 bases; junction bases outside the gene matches: 10.

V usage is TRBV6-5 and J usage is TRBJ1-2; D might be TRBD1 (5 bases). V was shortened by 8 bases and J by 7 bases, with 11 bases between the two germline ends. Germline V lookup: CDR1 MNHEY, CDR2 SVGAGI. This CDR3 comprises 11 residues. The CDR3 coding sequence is TGTGCCAGCTCTAACCAGGGTGGCTACACCTTC. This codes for CASSNQGGYTF.

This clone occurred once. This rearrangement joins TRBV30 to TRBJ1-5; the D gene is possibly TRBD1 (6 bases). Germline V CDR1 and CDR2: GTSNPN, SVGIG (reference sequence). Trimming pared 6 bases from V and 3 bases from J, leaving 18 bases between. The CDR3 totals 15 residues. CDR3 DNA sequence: TGTGCCTGCGATGTACGACAGGCTTCCAATCAGCCCCAGCATTTT. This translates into CACDVRQASNQPQHF.

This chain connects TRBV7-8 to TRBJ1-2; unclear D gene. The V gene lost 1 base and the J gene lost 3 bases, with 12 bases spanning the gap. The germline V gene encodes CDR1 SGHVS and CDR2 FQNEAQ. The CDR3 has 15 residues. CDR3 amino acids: CASSLGSQTDYGYTF. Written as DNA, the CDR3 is TGTGCCAGCAGCTTAGGGTCACAGACCGACTATGGCTACACCTTC.

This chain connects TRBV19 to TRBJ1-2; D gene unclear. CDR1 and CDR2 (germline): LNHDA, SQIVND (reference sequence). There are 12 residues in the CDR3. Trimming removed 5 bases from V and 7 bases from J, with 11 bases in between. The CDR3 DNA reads TGTGCCAGTAGTTGGGCATTGGGTGGCTACACCTTC. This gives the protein CASSWALGGYTF.

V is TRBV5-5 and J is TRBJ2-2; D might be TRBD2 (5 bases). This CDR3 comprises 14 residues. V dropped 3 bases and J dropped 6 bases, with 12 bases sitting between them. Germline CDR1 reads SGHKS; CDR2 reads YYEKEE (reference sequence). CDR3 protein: CASSSTTIPGELFF. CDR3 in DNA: TGTGCCAGCAGCTCGACTACCATCCCCGGGGAGCTGTTTTTT.